This TCR beta chain was sequenced during a study of cytomegalovirus exposure and HLA in healthy donors. Germline lookup yields CDR1 MNHEY and CDR2 SVGAGI. The CDR3 sequence is 16 residues long. With 3 bases removed from V and 4 bases from J, the gap between germline ends came to 19 bases. PCR primers comprised 60 Vbeta and 13 Jbeta primers. Sequencing was performed with immunoSEQ multiplex PCR; in TCRdb, only in-frame clones are kept and a portion is missing. There are some 71,000 clones in the sample, with approximately 1.8% held by the top ten. Sequenced input: PBMCs. This clonotype was obtained from a woman aged 25 to 45 in good health and CMV-seronegative. The rearrangement uses TRBV6-5 and TRBJ2-7, with D possibly TRBD1 on 6 matching bases. The chain's CDR3 is CASSYNRALPSYEQYF. The CDR3 DNA is TGTGCCAGCAGTTATAACAGGGCCCTCCCCTCTTACGAGCAGTACTTC.